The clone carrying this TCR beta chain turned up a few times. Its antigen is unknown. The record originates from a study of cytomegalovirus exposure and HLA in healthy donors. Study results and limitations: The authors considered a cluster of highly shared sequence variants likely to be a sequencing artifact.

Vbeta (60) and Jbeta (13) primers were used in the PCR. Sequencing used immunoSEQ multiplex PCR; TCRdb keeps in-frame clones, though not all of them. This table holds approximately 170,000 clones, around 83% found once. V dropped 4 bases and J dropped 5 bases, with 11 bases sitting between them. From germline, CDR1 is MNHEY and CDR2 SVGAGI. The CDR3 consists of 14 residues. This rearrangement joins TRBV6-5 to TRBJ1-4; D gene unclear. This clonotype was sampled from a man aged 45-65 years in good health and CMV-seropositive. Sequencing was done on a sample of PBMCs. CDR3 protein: CASSSRQVNEKLFF. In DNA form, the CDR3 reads TGTGCCAGCAGTTCCAGACAAGTCAATGAAAAACTGTTTTTT.